These T cell receptor beta chains were read from a single sample in a study of vaccination and CD4 T cells after COVID-19. These receptors' antigens are unknown. Using its own MiXCR run on the PCR reads, TCRdb lists one record per CDR3 protein. Of about 21,000 distinct CDR3 sequences in the sample, 55% to 70% are singletons; the top ten hold more than 8.5%. Sequenced here: CD4+ T cells from blood, cultured in vitro, sampled after SARS-CoV-2 vaccination. These receptors were collected from a human donor who had recovered from COVID-19. Both conserved end residues are trimmed from each CDR3.

TRBJ2-3 TRBV28 ASSPGTQPTDTQY
TRBJ1-2 TRBV11-3 ASSLLPGVGGYT
TRBJ1-1 TRBV10-3 ATTGTANTEAF
TRBJ2-1 TRBV20-1 SLGGRYNEQF
TRBJ1-1 TRBV15 ATSRDLNTEAF
TRBJ2-7 TRBV5-1 ASSADVGTGGIRQY
TRBJ1-1 TRBV2 ASRPGRTGLNTEAF
TRBJ2-7 TRBV7-8 ASSLGTPYEQY
TRBJ2-2 TRBV7-3 ASSPQWEPGAGELF
TRBJ1-2 TRBV14 ASSLNRDRGGYT
TRBJ1-2 TRBV9 ASSAGDGEGYGYT
TRBJ1-1 TRBV2 ASSVGDRAF
TRBJ2-2 TRBV11-2 ASTETGELF
TRBJ1-5 TRBV6-5 ASSLTAEAQH
TRBJ2-5 TRBV6-5 ASSYPRDRRETQY
TRBJ2-3 TRBV11-2 ASSSGGTRTY
TRBJ2-7 TRBV7-2 ASSLGASSQQY
TRBJ2-2 TRBV6-1 ASSLTPANTGELF
TRBJ2-7 TRBV18 ASSPTGTGQGTYEQY
TRBJ2-1 TRBV20-1 SAVPTSGSGREQF
TRBJ2-5 TRBV20-1 SASGKETQY
TRBJ2-6 TRBV7-2 ASSEGGANVLT
TRBJ1-1 TRBV11-3 ASSPTRLENTEAF
TRBJ1-1 TRBV20-1 SAGSGVSTEAF
TRBJ1-5 TRBV20-1 SAREVSTDQPQH
TRBJ2-2 TRBV7-9 ASSLWAGVDTGELF
TRBJ1-5 TRBV15 ATSILRAVGNQPQH
TRBJ1-2 TRBV20-1 SARGDLSNYGYT
TRBJ1-2 TRBV5-6 ASSDLDRADYT
TRBJ1-2 TRBV2 ASRGDIEGYT
TRBJ1-2 TRBV30 ASLGDIGDGYT
TRBJ1-1 TRBV6-1 ASRGPNTEAF
TRBJ1-5 TRBV19 ASIEGGVDQPQH
TRBJ1-2 TRBV20-1 SARDQTGYGYT
TRBJ2-3 TRBV7-2 ASSEIRLGADTQY
TRBJ1-2 TRBV5-4 ASTGQGGHGYT
TRBJ1-6 TRBV20-1 SARGSALSYNSPLH
TRBJ1-6 TRBV7-9 ASSAGTYNSPLH
TRBJ1-4 TRBV20-1 SARVWERDEKLF
TRBJ2-1 TRBV6-5 ASSLTSGTYNEQF
TRBJ1-1 TRBV19 ASSTQVNTEAF
TRBJ2-7 TRBV6-1 ASRSTTGSYEQY
TRBJ1-2 TRBV30 AYHREEGYT
TRBJ2-5 TRBV15 ATSRAGQKETQY
TRBJ2-5 TRBV20-1 SASGTSARQGETQY
TRBJ1-1 TRBV7-6 ASSLGTGKYTEAF
TRBJ1-1 TRBV7-8 ASSLLSNTEAF
TRBJ1-2 TRBV10-3 AISESWDGGYT